This T cell receptor (beta chain) was identified in a study of T-cell memory formation after mild COVID-19. Study details: For the most part, TCR clusters were specific to one donor. Findings of the study overall: Later expanders leaned CD4+, whereas clones that contracted between day 15 and 85 were balanced CD4/CD8.

MiXCR was run by TCRdb on the 5' RACE reads, yielding one entry per CDR3 protein. The data contain about 160,000 distinct CDR3 sequences, around a third of them singletons. Germline CDR1 reads KGHSH; CDR2 reads LQKENI. The CDR3 loop spans 14 amino acids. About this clonotype itself: Its antigen is currently unknown. One end of the junction varies from germline; a read error may be responsible.

The chain carries TRBV18 and TRBJ1-5, with TRBD1 identical over 7 bases. Sequencing was done on a sample of PBMCs or a T cell subset sorted from them (not recorded which). This clonotype was sampled from an adult woman who had mild COVID-19 (a few samples of this study predate the infection). Cell type and time point are not known. The CDR3 DNA follows: TGTGCCAGCTCACCGGGACAGACCCATCAGCCCAAGCATTTT. It yields the protein CASSPGQTHQPKHF.